This TCR beta chain emerged from a study of T cells in localized non-small cell lung cancer. Notes on the study in general: T cell clonality was highest in uninvolved adjacent lung, above tumor. For the top 100 tumor clones, a median roughly 55 also appeared in adjacent lung.

Profiling relied on immunoSEQ multiplex PCR, and the TCRdb table lists in-frame clones only, not all of them. The sample yields about 40,000 clones, around 81% seen once. A remark on this clone: Its antigen is still unknown.

The CDR3 is 13 amino acids. The germline V gene has CDR1 MNHEY and CDR2 SVGAGI. Trimming took 2 bases from V and 2 from J, leaving 6 bases between them. The sequence was collected from a male donor older than 55 with stage II lung adenocarcinoma. This chain links TRBV6-5 with TRBJ1-2; D is unresolved. The material was peripheral blood mononuclear cells, obtained before any cancer treatment. Here the CDR3 reads CASSYEKNYGYTF. As DNA, the CDR3 is TGTGCCAGCAGTTACGAGAAAAACTATGGCTACACCTTC.